The next 20 T cell receptor beta chains were all read from a single sample in a study of shared clonotypes between healthy human individuals. Data came from immunoSEQ multiplex PCR; TCRdb stores just in-frame clones and leaves some out. The repertoire consists of around 980,000 clones, with roughly 74% occurring once and the leading ten covering roughly 0.62%. The sequenced sample consisted of memory CD4+ T cells from PBMCs. The sample's subset: CD45RA-negative fraction. Source of these receptors: a man aged 18 to 29 in good health. Some clones in this sample may be carry-over from other donors' samples.

Only a few counts were recorded for this clone. The CDR3, as DNA: TGTGCCAGCAGTTCCTCCCGGGGATCAAGCACAGATACGCAGTATTTT. Its protein is CASSSSRGSSTDTQYF. V and J are TRBV28 and TRBJ2-3, with TRBD2 as a possible D gene (5 bases). The CDR3 covers 16 residues. The germline V and J ends were trimmed by 4 bases and 0 bases, with 14 bases remaining between them. Per the germline V gene, CDR1 is MDHEN and CDR2 is SYDVKM.

Concerning this clone: A much larger clone differs by one base, so this may be a read error. This chain uses TRBV29-1 with TRBJ2-3; possible D gene TRBD2, 5 bases. V was trimmed by 4 bases and J by 1 base, leaving 15 bases between them. The CDR3 covers 15 residues. CDR1 and CDR2 (germline): SQVTM, ANQGSEA. CDR3 coding DNA: TGCAGCGTTGGGGTGGGAGTCGAGGGCACAGATACGCAGTATTTT. Its protein product is CSVGVGVEGTDTQYF.

V usage is TRBV5-1 and J usage is TRBJ1-1; D is unclear. CDR1 SGHRS and CDR2 YFSETQ come from the germline V gene. V lost 0 bases and J lost 4, with 10 bases in between. There are 14 residues in the CDR3. CDR3 DNA sequence: TGCGCCAGCAGCTTGGAAGGCAGTGGCACTGAAGCTTTCTTT. As protein: CASSLEGSGTEAFF.

V usage is TRBV7-9 and J usage is TRBJ2-2; D might be TRBD1 (5 bases). Trimming cost V 5 bases and J 1 base, with 17 bases left between them. Germline assignment: CDR1 SEHNR and CDR2 FQNEAQ (reference sequence). The CDR3 has 17 amino acids. The CDR3 protein is CASSRSKAQGNTGELFF. CDR3 in DNA: TGTGCCAGCAGCCGATCGAAGGCTCAGGGGAACACCGGGGAGCTGTTTTTT.

The V call is TRBV5-4, the J call TRBJ2-1; no reliable D call. V was trimmed by 2 bases and J by 3 bases, leaving 6 bases between them. This CDR3 region has 13 residues. Germline assignment: CDR1 SGHNT and CDR2 YYREEE (reference sequence). The CDR3 coding sequence is TGTGCCAGCAGCTTCACAAACTACAATGAGCAGTTCTTC. This sequence encodes CASSFTNYNEQFF. Full variable domain (outside the CDR3, taken from reference TRBV5-4 and TRBJ2-1): ETGVTQSPTHLIKTRGQQVTLRCSSQSGHNTVSWYQQALGQGPQFIFQYYREEENGRGNFPPRFSGLQFPNYSSELNVNALELDDSALYLCASSFTNYNEQFFGPGTRLTVL.

This clone was seen once. A read error may explain this, as a much larger clone is one base away. The sample contains more than one DNA sequence encoding this CDR3. The chain uses TRBV5-1 and TRBJ2-3; D not resolved. V lost 0 bases to trimming and J lost 4 bases, with 3 bases between them. The CDR3 sequence is 12 residues long. Germline loops: CDR1 SGHRS, CDR2 YFSETQ. This chain's CDR3 is CASSLGADTQYF. The CDR3, as DNA: TGCGCCAGCAGCTTGGGGGCAGATACGCAGTATTTT.

This clone was observed a single time. The chain joins TRBV18 to TRBJ1-1; tentative D call: TRBD1 (5 bases). This CDR3 comprises 17 residues. V lost 0 bases and J 2 bases, leaving 16 bases between the germline ends. In germline, CDR1 is KGHSH, CDR2 LQKENI. CDR3 coding DNA: TGTGCCAGCTCACCACCACAACGAGGGGCCAAAAACACTGAAGCTTTCTTT. Translated: CASSPPQRGAKNTEAFF.

V gene TRBV7-2 combines with J gene TRBJ1-1; D unclear. Trimming removed 0 bases from V and 7 bases from J, with 3 bases in between. The germline gives CDR1 SGHTA, CDR2 FQGNSA. This CDR3 is built from 11 residues. As DNA, the CDR3 is TGTGCCAGCAGCTTAGCGTATGAAGCTTTCTTT. Translation gives CASSLAYEAFF.

This clone occurred a few times. V usage is TRBV29-1 and J usage is TRBJ2-7; 10 bases are shared with TRBD2. The CDR3 has 13 residues. Germline CDR1 and CDR2: SQVTM and ANQGSEA. With 4 bases clipped from V and 7 bases from J, the junction kept 7 bases outside the gene matches. CDR3 DNA: TGCAGCGTTGGTCGGCTAGCGGGGGAGGAGCAGTACTTC. Its protein product is CSVGRLAGEEQYF.

This clone showed up just a few times. This chain links TRBV2 with TRBJ1-2, with 7 bases aligning to TRBD1. J was trimmed by 5 bases and V by 6 bases; bases with no gene match: 6. The CDR3 covers 13 residues. Germline V CDR1 and CDR2: SNHLY, FYNNEI. CDR3 in amino acids: CASRPGGRYGYTF. CDR3 nucleotides: TGTGCCAGCAGACCAGGGGGTAGATATGGCTACACCTTC.

This clone was seen a handful of times. The V and J genes are TRBV18 and TRBJ1-2, with a weak D call TRBD1 (6 bases). The CDR3 is made up of 13 amino acids. Germline CDR1 and CDR2: KGHSH and LQKENI. The V end lost 3 bases, the J end lost 8 bases, and 13 bases lay between the germline ends. The CDR3, as DNA: TGTGCCAGCTCACCTCAACAGGGCGACGGCTACACCTTC. It is translated as CASSPQQGDGYTF.

The chain employs TRBV4-1 and TRBJ2-2, with 9 bases identical to TRBD1. This CDR3 has 16 residues. The germline V gene has CDR1 MGHRA and CDR2 YSYEKL. With 2 bases clipped from V and 1 base from J, the junction kept 2 bases outside the gene matches. CDR3 in DNA: TGCGCCAGCAGCCAACAGGGACAGGGGAACACCGGGGAGCTGTTTTTT. It yields the protein CASSQQGQGNTGELFF.

The chain has TRBV7-3 and TRBJ2-1; TRBD2 agrees at 13 bases. J gave up 9 bases and V 3 bases, and 5 bases lay outside the gene matches. Germline V gene sequence: CDR1 SGHTA, CDR2 FQGTGA. This CDR3 has 15 amino acids. The CDR3 reads CASSFGLAGVSEQFF. As DNA, the CDR3 is TGTGCCAGCAGCTTCGGACTAGCGGGAGTTTCTGAGCAGTTCTTC.

This clone has only one observation. In DNA, the CDR3 is TGTGCCAGTAGTATGAGGGACCTAAGGAGGACCACTAATGAAAAACTGTTTTTT. This codes for CASSMRDLRRTTNEKLFF. The J gene is TRBJ1-4, the V gene TRBV19, with D possibly TRBD1 on 5 matching bases. Trimming took off 3 bases at V and 2 bases at J, with 19 bases between the two ends. Germline-derived CDR1 and CDR2 are LNHDA and SQIVND (reference sequence). The CDR3 is 18 amino acids.

This clone was counted at least ten times. The chain combines TRBV6-5 with TRBJ1-4; the D gene is possibly TRBD1 (6 bases). The germline V gene encodes CDR1 MNHEY and CDR2 SVGAGI. The length of the CDR3 is 14 residues. Trimming took off 5 bases at V and 9 bases at J, with 16 bases between the two ends. The chain's CDR3 is CASSPGSWGQKLFF. DNA for the CDR3: TGTGCCAGCAGTCCCGGGTCCTGGGGGCAAAAACTGTTTTTT.

With regard to this clone: This sample includes further DNA sequences coding for the same CDR3. The rearrangement uses TRBV9 and TRBJ1-6, with D unresolved. Trimming pared 4 bases from V and 0 bases from J, leaving 11 bases between. The germline gives CDR1 SGDLS, CDR2 YYNGEE. The length of the CDR3 is 16 residues. This CDR3 is CASSPGRSSYNSPLHF. DNA for the CDR3: TGTGCCAGCAGCCCGGGTCGGAGCTCCTATAATTCACCCCTCCACTTT.

This chain connects TRBV5-1 to TRBJ2-1; 7 bases line up with TRBD2. From germline, CDR1 is SGHRS and CDR2 YFSETQ. There are 15 residues in the CDR3. V lost 4 bases, J lost 6 bases, and 10 bases stayed unmatched. The CDR3 loop is CASSPTPLARNEQFF. The CDR3 nucleotides read TGCGCCAGCAGCCCGACTCCACTAGCGCGCAATGAGCAGTTCTTC.

By share, this clone counts as medium-sized (0.01 to 0.1%). The same CDR3 can be traced to other DNA sequences in this sample. The rearrangement uses TRBV9 and TRBJ1-1, with D maybe TRBD1 (5 bases). This CDR3 is built from 15 residues. The germline V and J ends were trimmed by 0 bases and 0 bases, with 9 bases remaining between them. Germline V gene lookup returns CDR1 SGDLS and CDR2 YYNGEE. This chain's CDR3 is CASSVGGAVNTEAFF. CDR3 in DNA: TGTGCCAGCAGCGTAGGAGGGGCCGTGAACACTGAAGCTTTCTTT.

The chain recombines TRBV9 with TRBJ2-3, with D unclear. CDR1 and CDR2 from the germline V gene are SGDLS and YYNGEE. The CDR3 runs to 14 residues. The V and J ends lost 1 base and 4 bases respectively, with 10 bases between them. CDR3 in amino acids: CASSVQGNSDTQYF. The CDR3 region has the DNA TGTGCCAGCAGCGTACAAGGAAACTCAGATACGCAGTATTTT.

The count of this clone is one. The V call is TRBV6-5, the J call TRBJ1-3, with D unresolved. The germline V gene has CDR1 MNHEY and CDR2 SVGAGI. This CDR3 comprises 14 residues. Between the trimmed V and J ends, which lost 4 bases and 0 bases, there was a span of 7 bases. The CDR3 sequence is CASSSWSSGNTIYF. The CDR3 DNA reads TGTGCCAGCAGTTCATGGAGCTCTGGAAACACCATATATTTT.